The T cell receptor beta chain under discussion was sequenced for a study of T cell responses to AZD1222 COVID-19 vaccine. Study results and limitations: Possibly, clonal diversity was underestimated; donors were largely white British and included more females. Sampled repertoires all dated from after the peak T cell response.

Generated by immunoSEQ multiplex PCR, the TCRdb table keeps only in-frame clones and is missing some. Among some 150,000 clones listed, about 90% were seen once. V was trimmed by 8 bases and J by 15 bases, leaving 32 bases between them. The CDR3 contains 15 residues. Germline CDR1 and CDR2: GTSNPN and SVGIG (reference sequence). A word on this clone: Its antigen is unknown.

This rearrangement joins TRBV30 to TRBJ2-1; no definite D call. Sample: peripheral blood, taken on day 0 of MenACWY control vaccination. The TCR comes from an adult in good health. The CDR3: CAGVAGKFSGSILFF. DNA for the CDR3: TGTGCCGGGGTGGCTGGGAAGTTCTCCGGGTCAATCTTGTTCTTC.